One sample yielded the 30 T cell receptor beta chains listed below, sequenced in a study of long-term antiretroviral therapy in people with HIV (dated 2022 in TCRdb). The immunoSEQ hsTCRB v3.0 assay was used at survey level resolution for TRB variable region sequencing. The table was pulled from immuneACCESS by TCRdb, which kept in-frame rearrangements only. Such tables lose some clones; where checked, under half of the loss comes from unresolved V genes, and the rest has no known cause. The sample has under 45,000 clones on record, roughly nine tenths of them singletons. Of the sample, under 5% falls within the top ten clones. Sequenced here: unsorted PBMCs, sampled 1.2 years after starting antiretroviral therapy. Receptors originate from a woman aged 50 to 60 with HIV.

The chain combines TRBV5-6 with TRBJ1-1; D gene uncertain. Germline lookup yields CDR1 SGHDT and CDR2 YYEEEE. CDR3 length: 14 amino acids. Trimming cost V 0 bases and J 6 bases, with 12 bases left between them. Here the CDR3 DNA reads TGTGCCAGCAGCTTGGACGTCGGGCGAGCTGAAGCTTTCTTT. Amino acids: CASSLDVGRAEAFF.

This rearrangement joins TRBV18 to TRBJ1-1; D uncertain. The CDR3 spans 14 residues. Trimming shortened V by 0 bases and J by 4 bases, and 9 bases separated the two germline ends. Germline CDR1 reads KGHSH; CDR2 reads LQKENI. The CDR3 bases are TGTGCCAGCTCACCACCGTTCATTACCACTGAAGCTTTCTTT. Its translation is CASSPPFITTEAFF.

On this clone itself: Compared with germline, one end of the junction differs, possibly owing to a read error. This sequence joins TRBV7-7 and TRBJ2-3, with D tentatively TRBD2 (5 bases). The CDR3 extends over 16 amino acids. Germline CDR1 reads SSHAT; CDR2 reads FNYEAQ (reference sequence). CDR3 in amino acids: CASSVLRGSSTDTQYF. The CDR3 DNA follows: TGTGCTAGCAGCGTCCTCAGAGGGTCTAGCACAGATACGCAGTATTTT.

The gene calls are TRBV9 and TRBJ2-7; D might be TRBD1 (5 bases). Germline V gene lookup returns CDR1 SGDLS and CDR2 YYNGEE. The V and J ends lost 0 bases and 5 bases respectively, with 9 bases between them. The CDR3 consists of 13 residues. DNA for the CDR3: TGTGCCAGCAGCGTAGCTGGCAGGGACGAGCAGTACTTC. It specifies CASSVAGRDEQYF.

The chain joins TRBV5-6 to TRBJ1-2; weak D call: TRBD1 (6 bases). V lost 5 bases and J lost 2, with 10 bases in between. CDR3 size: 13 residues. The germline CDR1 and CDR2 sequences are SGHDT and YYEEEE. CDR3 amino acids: CASRHDRNYGYTF. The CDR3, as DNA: TGTGCCAGCAGACATGACAGGAACTATGGCTACACCTTC.

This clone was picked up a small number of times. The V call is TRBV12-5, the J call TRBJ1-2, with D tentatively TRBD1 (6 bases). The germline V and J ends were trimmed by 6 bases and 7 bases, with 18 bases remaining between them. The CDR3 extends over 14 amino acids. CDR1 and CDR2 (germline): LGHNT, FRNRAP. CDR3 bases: TGTGCTAGTGGACAGGGAGGGACCGTCTCTGGCTACACCTTC. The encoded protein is CASGQGGTVSGYTF.

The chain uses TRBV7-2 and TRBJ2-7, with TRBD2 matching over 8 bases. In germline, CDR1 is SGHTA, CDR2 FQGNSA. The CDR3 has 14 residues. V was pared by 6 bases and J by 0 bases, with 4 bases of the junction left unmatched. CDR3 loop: CASRLAVHSYEQYF. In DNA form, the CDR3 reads TGTGCCAGCAGACTAGCGGTCCACTCCTACGAGCAGTACTTC.

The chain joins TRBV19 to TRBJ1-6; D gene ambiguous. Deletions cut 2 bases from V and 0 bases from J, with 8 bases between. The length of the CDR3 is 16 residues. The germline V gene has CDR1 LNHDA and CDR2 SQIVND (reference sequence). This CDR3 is CASSISRSSYNSPLHF. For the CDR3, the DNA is TGTGCCAGTAGTATAAGTCGAAGCTCCTATAATTCACCCCTCCACTTT.

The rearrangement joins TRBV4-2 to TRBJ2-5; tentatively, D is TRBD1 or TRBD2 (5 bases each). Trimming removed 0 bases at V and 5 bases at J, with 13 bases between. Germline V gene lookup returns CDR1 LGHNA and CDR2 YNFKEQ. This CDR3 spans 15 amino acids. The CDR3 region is CASSQDLRGEETQYF. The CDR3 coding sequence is TGTGCCAGCAGCCAAGATCTGAGGGGTGAGGAGACCCAGTACTTC.

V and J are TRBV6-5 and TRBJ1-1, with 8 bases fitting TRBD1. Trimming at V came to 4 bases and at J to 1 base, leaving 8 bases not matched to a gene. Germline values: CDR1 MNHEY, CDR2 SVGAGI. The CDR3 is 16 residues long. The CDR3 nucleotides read TGTGCCAGCAGTTTTACGGGGACAGGAAAGAACACTGAAGCTTTCTTT. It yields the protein CASSFTGTGKNTEAFF.

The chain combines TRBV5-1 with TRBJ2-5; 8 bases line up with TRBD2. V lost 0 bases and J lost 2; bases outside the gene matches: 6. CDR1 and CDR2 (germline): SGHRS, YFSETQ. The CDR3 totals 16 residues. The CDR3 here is CASSLVLAGAQETQYF. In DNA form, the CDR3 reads TGCGCCAGCAGCTTGGTGCTAGCGGGCGCTCAAGAGACCCAGTACTTC.

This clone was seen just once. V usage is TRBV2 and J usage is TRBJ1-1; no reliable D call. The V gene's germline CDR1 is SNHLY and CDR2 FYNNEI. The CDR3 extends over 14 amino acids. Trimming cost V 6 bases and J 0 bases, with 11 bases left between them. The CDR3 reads CASRPVNMNTEAFF. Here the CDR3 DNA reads TGTGCCAGCAGGCCAGTGAACATGAACACTGAAGCTTTCTTT.

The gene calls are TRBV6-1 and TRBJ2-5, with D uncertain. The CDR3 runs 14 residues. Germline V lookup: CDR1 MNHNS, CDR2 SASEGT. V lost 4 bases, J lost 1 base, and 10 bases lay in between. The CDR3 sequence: CASSGRIGQETQYF. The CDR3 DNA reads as TGTGCCAGCAGTGGACGAATAGGCCAAGAGACCCAGTACTTC.

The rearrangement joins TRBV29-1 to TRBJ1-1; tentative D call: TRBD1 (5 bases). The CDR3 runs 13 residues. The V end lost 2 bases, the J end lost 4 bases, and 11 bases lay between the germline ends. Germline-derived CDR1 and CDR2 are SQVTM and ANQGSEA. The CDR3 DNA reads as TGCAGCGTTGAATTTTATGGGACCACTGAAGCTTTCTTT. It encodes CSVEFYGTTEAFF. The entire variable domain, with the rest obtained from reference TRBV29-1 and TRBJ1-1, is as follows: SAVISQKPSRDICQRGTSLTIQCQVDSQVTMMFWYRQQPGQSLTLIATANQGSEATYESGFVIDKFPISRPNLTFSTLTVSNMSPEDSSIYLCSVEFYGTTEAFFGQGTRLTVV.

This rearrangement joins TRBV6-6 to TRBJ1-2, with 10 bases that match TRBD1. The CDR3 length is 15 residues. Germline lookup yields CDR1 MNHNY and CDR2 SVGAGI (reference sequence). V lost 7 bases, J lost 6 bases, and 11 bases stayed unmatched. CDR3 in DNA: TGTGCCAGCAACGACCCGGGACAGGGGTTTCATGGCTACACCTTC. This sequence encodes CASNDPGQGFHGYTF.

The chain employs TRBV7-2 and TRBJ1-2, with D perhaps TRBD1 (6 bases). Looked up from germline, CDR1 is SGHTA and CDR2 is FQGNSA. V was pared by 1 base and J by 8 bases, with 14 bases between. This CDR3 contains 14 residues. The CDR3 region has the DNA TGTGCCAGCAGCTTAGGGGGGTACAGGGTCGGCTACACCTTC. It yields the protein CASSLGGYRVGYTF.

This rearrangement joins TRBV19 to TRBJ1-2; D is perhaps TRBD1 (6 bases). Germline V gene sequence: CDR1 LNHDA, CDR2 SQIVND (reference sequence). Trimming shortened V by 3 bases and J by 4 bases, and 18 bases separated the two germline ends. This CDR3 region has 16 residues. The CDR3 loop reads CASSIASTGGAYGYTF. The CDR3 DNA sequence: TGTGCCAGTAGTATCGCATCAACCGGGGGCGCCTATGGCTACACCTTC.

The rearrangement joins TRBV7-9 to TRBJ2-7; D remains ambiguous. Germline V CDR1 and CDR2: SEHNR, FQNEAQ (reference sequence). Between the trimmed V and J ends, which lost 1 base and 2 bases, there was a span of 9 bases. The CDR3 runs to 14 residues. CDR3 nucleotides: TGTGCCAGCAGCTTAGAGGAATGGCCCTACGAGCAGTACTTC. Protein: CASSLEEWPYEQYF. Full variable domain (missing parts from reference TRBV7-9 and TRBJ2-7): DTGVSQNPRHKITKRGQNVTFRCDPISEHNRLYWYRQTLGQGPEFLTYFQNEAQLEKSRLLSDRFSAERPKGSFSTLEIQRTEQGDSAMYLCASSLEEWPYEQYFGPGTRLTVT.

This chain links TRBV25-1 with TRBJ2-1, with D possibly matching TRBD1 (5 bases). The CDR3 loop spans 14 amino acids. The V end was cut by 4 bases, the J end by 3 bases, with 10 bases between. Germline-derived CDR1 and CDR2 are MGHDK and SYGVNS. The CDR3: CASSGRASYNEQFF. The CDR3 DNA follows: TGTGCCAGCAGTGGCAGGGCGAGCTACAATGAGCAGTTCTTC.

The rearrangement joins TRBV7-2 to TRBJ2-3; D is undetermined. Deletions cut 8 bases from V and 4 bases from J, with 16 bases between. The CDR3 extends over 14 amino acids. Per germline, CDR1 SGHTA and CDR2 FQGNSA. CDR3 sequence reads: CASQTAAAPDTQYF. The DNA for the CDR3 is TGTGCCAGCCAAACAGCAGCAGCTCCAGATACGCAGTATTTT.

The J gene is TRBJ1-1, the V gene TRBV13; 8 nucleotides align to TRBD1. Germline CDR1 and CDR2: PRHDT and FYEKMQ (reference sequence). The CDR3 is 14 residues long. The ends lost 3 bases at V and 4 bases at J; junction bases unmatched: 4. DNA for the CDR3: TGTGCCAGCAGCTTCGGACAGGGCGGCACTGAAGCTTTCTTT. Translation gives CASSFGQGGTEAFF.

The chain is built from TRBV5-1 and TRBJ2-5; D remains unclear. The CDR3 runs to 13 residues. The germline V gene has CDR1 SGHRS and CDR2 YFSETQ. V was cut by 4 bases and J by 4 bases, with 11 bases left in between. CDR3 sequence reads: CASSRRTRETQYF. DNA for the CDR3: TGCGCCAGCAGCCGTAGGACGCGAGAGACCCAGTACTTC.

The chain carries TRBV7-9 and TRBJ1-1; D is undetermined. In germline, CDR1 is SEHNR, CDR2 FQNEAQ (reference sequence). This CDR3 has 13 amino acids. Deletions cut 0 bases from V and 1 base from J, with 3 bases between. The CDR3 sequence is CASSLAENTEAFF. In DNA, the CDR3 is TGTGCCAGCAGCTTAGCCGAGAACACTGAAGCTTTCTTT.

This CDR3 reads CASTGLSSTDTQYF. The CDR3 region has the DNA TGTGCCAGCACAGGTCTTAGCAGCACAGATACGCAGTATTTT. The genes are TRBV6-1 and TRBJ2-3; D is ambiguous. The CDR3 runs to 14 residues. Per germline, CDR1 MNHNS and CDR2 SASEGT. Trimming left V 7 bases short and J 0 bases short, with 11 bases between.

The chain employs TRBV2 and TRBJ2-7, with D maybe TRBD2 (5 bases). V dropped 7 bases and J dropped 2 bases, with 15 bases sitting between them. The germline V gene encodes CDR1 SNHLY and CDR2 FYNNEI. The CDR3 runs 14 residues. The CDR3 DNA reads TGTGCCAGCAAGAGGACGGACTCTACCTACGAGCAGTACTTC. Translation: CASKRTDSTYEQYF.

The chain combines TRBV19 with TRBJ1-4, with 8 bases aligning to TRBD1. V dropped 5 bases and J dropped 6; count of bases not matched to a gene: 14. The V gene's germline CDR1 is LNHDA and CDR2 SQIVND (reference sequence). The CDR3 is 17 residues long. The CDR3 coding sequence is TGTGCCAGTAGTTTGCCTCCTTTCAGGGGGCGGGATGAAAAACTGTTTTTT. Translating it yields CASSLPPFRGRDEKLFF.

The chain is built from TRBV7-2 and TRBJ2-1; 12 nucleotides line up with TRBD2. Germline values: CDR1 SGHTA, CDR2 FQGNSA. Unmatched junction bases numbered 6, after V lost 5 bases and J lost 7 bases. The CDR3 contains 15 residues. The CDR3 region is CASSPGLAGWNEQFF. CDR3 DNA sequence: TGTGCCAGCAGCCCCGGACTAGCGGGGTGGAATGAGCAGTTCTTC.

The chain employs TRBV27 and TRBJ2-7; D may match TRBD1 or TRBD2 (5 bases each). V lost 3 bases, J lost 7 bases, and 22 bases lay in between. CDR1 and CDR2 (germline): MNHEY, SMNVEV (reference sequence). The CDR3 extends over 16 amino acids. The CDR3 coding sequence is TGTGCCAGCAGTTTCATCAGCCCGGGACGCGCTAGGGAGCAGTACTTC. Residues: CASSFISPGRAREQYF.

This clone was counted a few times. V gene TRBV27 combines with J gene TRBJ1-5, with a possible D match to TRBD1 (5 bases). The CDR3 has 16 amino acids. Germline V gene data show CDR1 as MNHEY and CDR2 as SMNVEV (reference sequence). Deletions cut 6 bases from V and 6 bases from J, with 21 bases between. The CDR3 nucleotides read TGTGCCAGCAGCAGAACAGGACCATCAAAACTTCAGCCCCAGCATTTT. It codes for CASSRTGPSKLQPQHF.

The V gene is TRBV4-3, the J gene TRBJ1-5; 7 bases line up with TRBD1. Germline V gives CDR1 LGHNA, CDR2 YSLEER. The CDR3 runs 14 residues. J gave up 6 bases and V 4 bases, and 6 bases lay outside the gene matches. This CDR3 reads CASSPRTGIQPQHF. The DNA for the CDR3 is TGCGCCAGCAGCCCTCGGACAGGCATTCAGCCCCAGCATTTT.